This TCR beta chain was retrieved from a study of cytomegalovirus exposure and HLA in healthy donors. The CDR3 consists of 15 residues. Trimming shortened V by 0 bases and J by 4 bases, and 12 bases separated the two germline ends. Per germline, CDR1 SGHRS and CDR2 YFSETQ. The PCR had 60 Vbeta and 13 Jbeta primers. Generated by immunoSEQ multiplex PCR, the TCRdb table keeps only in-frame clones and is missing some. Its listing shows roughly 40,000 clones. The receptor was isolated from a male donor in good health and CMV-seronegative. The sequenced sample consisted of PBMCs. V usage is TRBV5-1 and J usage is TRBJ2-3; D uncertain. The CDR3 here is CASSLVTGRPDTQYF. The CDR3 DNA reads as TGCGCCAGCAGCTTGGTGACGGGTAGGCCAGATACGCAGTATTTT.